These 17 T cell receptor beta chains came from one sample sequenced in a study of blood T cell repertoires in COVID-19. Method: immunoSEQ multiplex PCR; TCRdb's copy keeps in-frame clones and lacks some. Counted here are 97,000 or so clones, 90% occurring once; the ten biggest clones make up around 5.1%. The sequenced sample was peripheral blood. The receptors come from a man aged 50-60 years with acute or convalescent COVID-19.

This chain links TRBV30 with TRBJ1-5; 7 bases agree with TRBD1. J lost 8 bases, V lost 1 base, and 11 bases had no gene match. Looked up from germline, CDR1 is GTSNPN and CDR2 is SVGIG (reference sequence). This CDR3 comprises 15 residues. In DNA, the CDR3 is TGTGCCTGGAGTGCTAAGGCAGGGGGTATTGAGCCCCAGCATTTT. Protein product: CAWSAKAGGIEPQHF.

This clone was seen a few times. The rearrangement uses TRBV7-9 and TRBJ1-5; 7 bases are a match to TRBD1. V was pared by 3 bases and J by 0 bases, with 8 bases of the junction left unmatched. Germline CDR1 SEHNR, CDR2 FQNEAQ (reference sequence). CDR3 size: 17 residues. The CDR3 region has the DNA TGTGCCAGCAGCTTCTCCGCAGGGGGTTATAGCAATCAGCCCCAGCATTTT. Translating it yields CASSFSAGGYSNQPQHF. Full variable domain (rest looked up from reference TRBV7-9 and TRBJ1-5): DTGVSQNPRHKITKRGQNVTFRCDPISEHNRLYWYRQTLGQGPEFLTYFQNEAQLEKSRLLSDRFSAERPKGSFSTLEIQRTEQGDSAMYLCASSFSAGGYSNQPQHFGDGTRLSIL.

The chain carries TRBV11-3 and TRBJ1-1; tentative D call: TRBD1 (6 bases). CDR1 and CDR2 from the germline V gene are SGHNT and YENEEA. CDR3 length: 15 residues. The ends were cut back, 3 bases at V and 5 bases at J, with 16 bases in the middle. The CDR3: CASSLSTGRATEAFF. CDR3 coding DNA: TGTGCCAGCAGCTTGAGTACAGGGCGGGCGACTGAAGCTTTCTTT.

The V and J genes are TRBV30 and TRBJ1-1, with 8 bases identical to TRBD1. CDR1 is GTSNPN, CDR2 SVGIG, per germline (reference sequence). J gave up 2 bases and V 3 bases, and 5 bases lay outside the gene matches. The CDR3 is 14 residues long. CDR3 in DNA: TGTGCCTGGAGAAACAGGGGGGGTAACACTGAAGCTTTCTTT. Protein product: CAWRNRGGNTEAFF.

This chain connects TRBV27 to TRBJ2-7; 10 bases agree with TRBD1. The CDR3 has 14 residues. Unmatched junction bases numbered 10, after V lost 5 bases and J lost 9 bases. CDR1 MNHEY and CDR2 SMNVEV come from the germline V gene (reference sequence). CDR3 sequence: CASSPDRGGLGQYF. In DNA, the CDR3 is TGTGCCAGCAGTCCGGACAGGGGGGGGCTTGGGCAGTACTTC.

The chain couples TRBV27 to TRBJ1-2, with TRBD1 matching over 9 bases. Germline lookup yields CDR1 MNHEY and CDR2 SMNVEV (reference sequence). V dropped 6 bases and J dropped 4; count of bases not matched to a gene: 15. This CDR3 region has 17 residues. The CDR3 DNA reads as TGTGCCAGCAGCCGTACCGGGACAGGGATGGCAGCCTATGGCTACACCTTC. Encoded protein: CASSRTGTGMAAYGYTF.

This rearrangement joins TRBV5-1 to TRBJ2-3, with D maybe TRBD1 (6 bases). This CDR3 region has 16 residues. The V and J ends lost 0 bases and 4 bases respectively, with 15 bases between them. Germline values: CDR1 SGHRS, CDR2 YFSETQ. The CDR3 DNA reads TGCGCCAGCAGCTTGGGGACAGCGACCTCCCCAGATACGCAGTATTTT. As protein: CASSLGTATSPDTQYF.

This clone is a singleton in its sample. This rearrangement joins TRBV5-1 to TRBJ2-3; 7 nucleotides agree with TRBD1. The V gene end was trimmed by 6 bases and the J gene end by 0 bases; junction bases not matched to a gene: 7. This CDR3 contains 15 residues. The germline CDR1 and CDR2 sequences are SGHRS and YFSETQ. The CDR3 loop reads CASKGQDLSTDTQYF. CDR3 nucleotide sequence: TGCGCCAGCAAAGGACAGGACCTTAGCACAGATACGCAGTATTTT.

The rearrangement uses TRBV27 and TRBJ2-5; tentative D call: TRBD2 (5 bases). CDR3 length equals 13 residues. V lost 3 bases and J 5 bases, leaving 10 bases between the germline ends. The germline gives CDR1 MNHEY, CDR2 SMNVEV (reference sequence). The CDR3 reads CASSFLGVETQYF. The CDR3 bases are TGTGCCAGCAGTTTTCTGGGAGTCGAGACCCAGTACTTC.

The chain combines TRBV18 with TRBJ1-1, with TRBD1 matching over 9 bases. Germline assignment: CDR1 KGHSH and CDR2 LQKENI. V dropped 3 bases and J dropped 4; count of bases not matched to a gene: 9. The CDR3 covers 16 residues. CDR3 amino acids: CASSPTGGKSITEAFF. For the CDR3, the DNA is TGTGCCAGCTCACCGACAGGGGGGAAGAGTATCACTGAAGCTTTCTTT.

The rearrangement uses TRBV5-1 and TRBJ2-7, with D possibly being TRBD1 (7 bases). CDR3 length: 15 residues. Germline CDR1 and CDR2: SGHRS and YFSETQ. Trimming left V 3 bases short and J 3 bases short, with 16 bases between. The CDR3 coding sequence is TGCGCCAGCAGCTGGCTGGGGGGACAGAACTACGAGCAGTACTTC. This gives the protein CASSWLGGQNYEQYF. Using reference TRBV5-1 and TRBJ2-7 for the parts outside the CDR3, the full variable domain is KAGVTQTPRYLIKTRGQQVTLSCSPISGHRSVSWYQQTPGQGLQFLFEYFSETQRNKGNFPGRFSGRQFSNSRSEMNVSTLELGDSALYLCASSWLGGQNYEQYFGPGTRLTVT.

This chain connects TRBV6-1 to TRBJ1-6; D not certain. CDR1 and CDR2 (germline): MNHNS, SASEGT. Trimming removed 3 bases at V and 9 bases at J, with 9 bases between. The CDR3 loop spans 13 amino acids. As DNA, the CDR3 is TGTGCCAGCAGTGAGTCCTATCCTTCACCCCTCCACTTT. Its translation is CASSESYPSPLHF.

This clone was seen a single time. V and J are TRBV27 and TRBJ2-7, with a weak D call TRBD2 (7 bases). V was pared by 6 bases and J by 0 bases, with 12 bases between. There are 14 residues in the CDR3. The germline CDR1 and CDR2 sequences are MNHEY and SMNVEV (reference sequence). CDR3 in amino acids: CASRKAGHSYEQYF. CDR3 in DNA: TGTGCCAGCAGAAAAGCGGGACACTCCTACGAGCAGTACTTC.

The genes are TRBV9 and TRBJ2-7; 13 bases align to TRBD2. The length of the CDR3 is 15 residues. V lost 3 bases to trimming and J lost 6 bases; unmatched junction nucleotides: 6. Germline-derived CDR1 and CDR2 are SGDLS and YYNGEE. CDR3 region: CASSASGLAGSEQYF. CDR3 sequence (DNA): TGTGCCAGCAGCGCGTCGGGACTAGCGGGAAGCGAGCAGTACTTC.

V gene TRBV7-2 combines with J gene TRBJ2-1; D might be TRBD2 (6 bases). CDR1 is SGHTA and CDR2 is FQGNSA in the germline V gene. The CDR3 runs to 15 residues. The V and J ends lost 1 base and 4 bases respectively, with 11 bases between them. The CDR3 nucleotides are TGTGCCAGCAGCTTAGTAGCGGATAGTTACAATGAGCAGTTCTTC. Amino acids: CASSLVADSYNEQFF.

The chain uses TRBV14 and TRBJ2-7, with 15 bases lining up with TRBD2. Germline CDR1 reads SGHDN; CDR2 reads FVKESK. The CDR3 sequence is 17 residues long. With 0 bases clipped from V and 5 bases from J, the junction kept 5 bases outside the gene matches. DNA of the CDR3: TGTGCCAGCAGCCAAGAGGGACTAGCGGGAGGAATCGACGAGCAGTACTTC. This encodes CASSQEGLAGGIDEQYF.

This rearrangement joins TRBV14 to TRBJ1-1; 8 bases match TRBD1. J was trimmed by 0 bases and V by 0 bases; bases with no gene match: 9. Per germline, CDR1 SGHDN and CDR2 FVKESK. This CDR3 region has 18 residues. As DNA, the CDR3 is TGTGCCAGCAGCCAAGACGGCAGGGGGCATTTTCTGAACACTGAAGCTTTCTTT. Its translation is CASSQDGRGHFLNTEAFF. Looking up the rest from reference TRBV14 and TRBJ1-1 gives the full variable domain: EAGVTQFPSHSVIEKGQTVTLRCDPISGHDNLYWYRRVMGKEIKFLLHFVKESKQDESGMPNNRFLAERTGGTYSTLKVQPAELEDSGVYFCASSQDGRGHFLNTEAFFGQGTRLTVV.